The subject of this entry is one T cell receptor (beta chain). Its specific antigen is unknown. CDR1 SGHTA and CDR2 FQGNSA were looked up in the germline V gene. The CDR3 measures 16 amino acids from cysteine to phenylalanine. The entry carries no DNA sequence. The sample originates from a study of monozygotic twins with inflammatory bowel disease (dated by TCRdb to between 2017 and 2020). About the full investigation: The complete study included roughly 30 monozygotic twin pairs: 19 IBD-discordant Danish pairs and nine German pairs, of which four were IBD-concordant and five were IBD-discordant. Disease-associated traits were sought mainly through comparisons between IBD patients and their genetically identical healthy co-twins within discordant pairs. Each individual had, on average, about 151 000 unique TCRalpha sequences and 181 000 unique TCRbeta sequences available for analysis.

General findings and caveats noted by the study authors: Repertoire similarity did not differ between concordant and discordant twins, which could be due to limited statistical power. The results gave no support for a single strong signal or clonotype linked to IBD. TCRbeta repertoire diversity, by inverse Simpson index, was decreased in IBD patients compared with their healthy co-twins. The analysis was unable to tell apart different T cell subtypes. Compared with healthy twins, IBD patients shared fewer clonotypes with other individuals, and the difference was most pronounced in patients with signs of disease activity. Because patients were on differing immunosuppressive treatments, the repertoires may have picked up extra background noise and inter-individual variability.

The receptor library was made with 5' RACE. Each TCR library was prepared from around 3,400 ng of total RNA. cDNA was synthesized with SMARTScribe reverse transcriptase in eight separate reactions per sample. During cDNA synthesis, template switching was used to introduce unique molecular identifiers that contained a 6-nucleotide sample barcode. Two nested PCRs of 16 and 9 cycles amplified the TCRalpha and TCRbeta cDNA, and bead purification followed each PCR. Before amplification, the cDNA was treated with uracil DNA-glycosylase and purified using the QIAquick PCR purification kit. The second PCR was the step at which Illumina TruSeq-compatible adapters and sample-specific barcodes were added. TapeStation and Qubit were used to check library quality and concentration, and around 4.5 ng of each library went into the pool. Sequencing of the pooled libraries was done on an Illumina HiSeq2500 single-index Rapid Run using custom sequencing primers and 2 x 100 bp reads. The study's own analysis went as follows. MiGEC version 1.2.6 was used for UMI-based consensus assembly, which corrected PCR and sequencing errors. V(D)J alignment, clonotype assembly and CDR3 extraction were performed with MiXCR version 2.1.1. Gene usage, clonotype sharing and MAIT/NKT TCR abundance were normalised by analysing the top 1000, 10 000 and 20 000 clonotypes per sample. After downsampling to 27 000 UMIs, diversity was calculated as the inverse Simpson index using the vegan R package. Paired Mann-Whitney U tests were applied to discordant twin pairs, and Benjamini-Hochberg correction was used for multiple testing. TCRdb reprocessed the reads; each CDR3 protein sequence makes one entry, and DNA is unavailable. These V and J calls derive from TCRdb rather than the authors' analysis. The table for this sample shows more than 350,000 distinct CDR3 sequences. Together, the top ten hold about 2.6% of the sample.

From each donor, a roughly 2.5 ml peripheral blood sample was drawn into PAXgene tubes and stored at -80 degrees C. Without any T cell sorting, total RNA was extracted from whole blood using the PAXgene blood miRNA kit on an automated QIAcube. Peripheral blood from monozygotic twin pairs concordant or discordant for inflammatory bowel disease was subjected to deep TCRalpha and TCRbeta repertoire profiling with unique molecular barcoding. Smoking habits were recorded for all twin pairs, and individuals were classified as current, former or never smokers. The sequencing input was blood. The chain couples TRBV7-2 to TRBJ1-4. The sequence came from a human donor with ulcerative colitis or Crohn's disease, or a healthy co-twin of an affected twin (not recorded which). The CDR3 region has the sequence CASSPVRQLNNEKLFF.